Listed below are T cell receptor beta chains from one sample, sequenced in a study of blood T cell repertoires in COVID-19. TCRdb's copy holds only in-frame clones and misses some; the assay was immunoSEQ multiplex PCR. The data contain more than 70,000 clones, about 87% of them singletons. Sequencing was carried out using peripheral blood. The receptors originated from a human donor in a cohort sampled during active COVID-19. Each CDR3 is given with its conserved first and last residue. The D gene is left open where the match is weak. Clone size is not always given. Where it is, it says once, few, many or a class for expanded clones.

abundance	j_gene	v_gene	d_gene	CDR3aa	CDR3nt
-	TRBJ1-2	TRBV5-1	TRBD1	CASSDRANYGYTF	TGCGCCAGCAGCGACAGGGCTAACTATGGCTACACCTTC
-	TRBJ2-1	TRBV5-1	-	CASSLTGNEQFF	TGCGCCAGCAGCTTGACAGGGAATGAGCAGTTCTTC
-	TRBJ1-4	TRBV5-1	TRBD1	CASSSDPDREVEKLFF	TGCGCCAGCAGCTCGGACCCCGACAGGGAGGTTGAAAAACTGTTTTTT
-	TRBJ2-7	TRBV6-5	TRBD2	CASRPTTSGGYEQYF	TGTGCCAGCAGACCCACGACTAGCGGGGGCTACGAGCAGTACTTC
-	TRBJ2-3	TRBV28	-	CASSLSADTQYF	TGTGCCAGCAGTTTATCGGCAGATACGCAGTATTTT
-	TRBJ2-3	TRBV6-5	-	CASSPPGVGNTQYF	TGTGCCAGCAGTCCGCCGGGGGTCGGCAATACGCAGTATTTT
-	TRBJ2-6	TRBV30	-	CAWSVLPPSSGANVLTF	TGTGCCTGGAGTGTACTACCTCCCAGCTCTGGGGCCAACGTCCTGACTTTC
-	TRBJ2-3	TRBV27	-	CASSIRGARDTQYF	TGTGCCAGCAGTATCCGGGGGGCCAGAGATACGCAGTATTTT
few	TRBJ2-7	TRBV5-1	-	CASRLDPTKNPYEQYF	TGCGCCAGCAGACTAGATCCAACTAAGAACCCCTACGAGCAGTACTTC
-	TRBJ2-3	TRBV7-2	-	CASSSPLLDTQYF	TGTGCCAGCAGCTCCCCTTTACTGGATACGCAGTATTTT
-	TRBJ2-3	TRBV2	-	CASRTSGGADTQYF	TGTGCCAGTAGGACGTCGGGGGGCGCAGATACGCAGTATTTT